Presented here are 5 T cell receptor beta chains from one specimen sequenced in a study of shared clonotypes between healthy human individuals (dated by TCRdb to about 2020). CD8 naive samples consisted of CD45RO-negative cells that were positively selected for CCR7, yielding a CD45RA+CCR7+ population without TemRA cells. The library was built by means of the immunoSEQ multiplex PCR assay. In TCRdb, the immuneACCESS table is reduced to in-frame sequences with V and J assigned. These tables do not hold every clone; where another copy was compared, an unresolved V gene accounts for under half, and the others remain unexplained. Counted in this sample were around 580,000 clones; more than 95% of them appeared once. 0.3% of the sample is taken by the ten largest. The sample consisted of naive CD8+ T cells sorted from blood. The cell subset or site label for this specimen denotes: CD45RA+CCR7+. The receptors come from a man aged 30 to 39 in good health.

This chain uses TRBV5-1 with TRBJ2-3; no clear D gene. Trimming shortened V by 2 bases and J by 4 bases, and 8 bases separated the two germline ends. The CDR3 length is 13 residues. Germline CDR1 and CDR2: SGHRS and YFSETQ. The CDR3 DNA reads as TGCGCCAGCAGCTTTATCGTTCCAGATACGCAGTATTTT. Protein product: CASSFIVPDTQYF. The entire variable domain, with the rest obtained from reference TRBV5-1 and TRBJ2-3, is as follows: KAGVTQTPRYLIKTRGQQVTLSCSPISGHRSVSWYQQTPGQGLQFLFEYFSETQRNKGNFPGRFSGRQFSNSRSEMNVSTLELGDSALYLCASSFIVPDTQYFGPGTRLTVL.

The rearrangement links TRBV9 to TRBJ2-7; no clear D. V lost 3 bases, J lost 5 bases, and 12 bases lay in between. Germline V CDR1 and CDR2: SGDLS, YYNGEE. The CDR3 covers 13 residues. DNA for the CDR3: TGTGCCAGCAGCGGGACCCCACGGAACGAGCAGTACTTC. Translated: CASSGTPRNEQYF.

The chain carries TRBV10-3 and TRBJ2-7; D not certain. The germline V and J ends were trimmed by 4 bases and 3 bases, with 16 bases remaining between them. Germline V lookup: CDR1 ENHRY, CDR2 SYGVKD. CDR3 length: 15 amino acids. Here the CDR3 reads CAISARSEVVYEQYF. For the CDR3, the DNA is TGTGCCATCAGTGCCCGGAGTGAAGTCGTCTACGAGCAGTACTTC.

The V gene is TRBV7-8, the J gene TRBJ2-1; TRBD2 aligns across 13 bases. The CDR3 loop spans 20 amino acids. The germline CDR1 and CDR2 sequences are SGHVS and FQNEAQ. Trimming at V came to 0 bases and at J to 2 bases, leaving 10 bases not matched to a gene. The CDR3 region is CASSLAGLAGVGSPYNEQFF. The CDR3 DNA reads as TGTGCCAGCAGCTTAGCCGGACTAGCGGGAGTTGGGTCCCCCTACAATGAGCAGTTCTTC.

The rearrangement links TRBV5-6 to TRBJ2-1; 7 bases are a match to TRBD2. There are 16 residues in the CDR3. V trimming: 1 base; J trimming: 4 bases; junction bases outside the gene matches: 8. CDR1 is SGHDT and CDR2 is YYEEEE in the germline V gene. CDR3 protein: CASSLPRESLYNEQFF. As DNA, the CDR3 is TGTGCCAGCAGCTTGCCGCGGGAGTCGCTTTACAATGAGCAGTTCTTC. The full variable domain, completed using reference TRBV5-6 and TRBJ2-1, is DAGVTQSPTHLIKTRGQQVTLRCSPKSGHDTVSWYQQALGQGPQFIFQYYEEEERQRGNFPDRFSGHQFPNYSSELNVNALLLGDSALYLCASSLPRESLYNEQFFGPGTRLTVL.